This T cell receptor beta chain is from a study of identical twins. General study findings and limits: Invariant MAIT and iNKT cells may have partly biased zero-insertion analyses.

Germline V gene data show CDR1 as SEHNR and CDR2 as FQNEAQ (reference sequence). V was pared by 1 base and J by 7 bases, with 11 bases between. The CDR3 length is 15 residues. Using its own MiXCR run on the 5' RACE reads, TCRdb lists one record per CDR3 protein. The sample records over 600,000 distinct CDR3 sequences, 21% being singletons. This clonotype showed up just a few times. What it recognizes is unknown. These data also featured in a second study, about T cells expressing NK-cell markers. That study adds: Among the eight sequenced donors, seven tested HCMV-seropositive and one tested seronegative.

The receptor was derived from a woman between 18 and 29 years old in good health. The chain is built from TRBV7-9 and TRBJ1-6, with no clear D. Sequenced material: PBMCs. CDR3 sequence reads: CASSLGQNQNSPLHF. CDR3 bases: TGTGCCAGCAGCTTAGGCCAGAACCAAAATTCACCCCTCCACTTT.